The present T cell receptor (beta chain) was sequenced within a study of T cells after yellow fever vaccination. V lost 0 bases and J 13 bases, leaving 24 bases between the germline ends. This CDR3 region has 16 residues. Germline CDR1 and CDR2: SGHRS and YFSETQ. One entry per CDR3 protein results from TCRdb running MiXCR on the 5' RACE reads. Here the sample spans around 70,000 distinct CDR3 sequences, roughly 6.9% being singletons. The TCR was taken from a man between 18 and 35 years old who received the YFV17D yellow fever vaccine. The sample was CD8+ T cells sorted from PBMCs, taken less than 6 days after the first yellow fever vaccination. The V and J genes are TRBV5-1 and TRBJ2-3; D is perhaps TRBD2 (6 bases). CDR3 loop: CASSLAIGLGETGEYF. Written as DNA, the CDR3 is TGCGCCAGCAGCTTGGCTATAGGGCTGGGAGAGACGGGGGAGTATTTT.